This T cell receptor beta chain derives from a study of cytomegalovirus exposure and HLA in healthy donors. The CDR3 has 19 amino acids. CDR1 and CDR2 from the germline V gene are MGHRA and YSYEKL. The PCR ran on 60 Vbeta and 13 Jbeta primers. Only in-frame clones appear in the TCRdb table, and some are missing; sequencing was by immunoSEQ multiplex PCR. The repertoire has about 85,000 clones, roughly three fifths of them found once; the top ten carry 3.9%. For this clone: The antigen remains unidentified. A single base separates this from a much larger clone, so it may be a read error.

The study, taken as a whole, reports: An analysis that was carried out later associated 16,000 or so TCR beta sequences with HLA alleles at 0.05 false discovery rate.

This chain connects TRBV4-1 to TRBJ2-2, with TRBD2 matching 14 bases. This receptor was taken from a man younger than 45 in good health and CMV-seronegative. The sequencing input was PBMCs. The CDR3 sequence is CSSSHQGLAGVKYTGELFF. The CDR3 coding sequence is TGCTCCAGCAGCCACCAGGGACTAGCGGGGGTAAAATACACCGGGGAGCTGTTTTTT.